This T cell receptor (beta chain) derives from a study of blood T cell repertoires in COVID-19. Across the study: There were acute and convalescent COVID-19 samples, and they came from the United States, Italy and Spain.

Method: immunoSEQ multiplex PCR; TCRdb's copy keeps in-frame clones and lacks some. This table holds about 440,000 clones, 70% to 90% found once. The germline gives CDR1 LNHNV, CDR2 YYDKDF (reference sequence). CDR3 size: 15 residues. With 1 base removed from V and 6 bases from J, the gap between germline ends came to 13 bases. Sequences were obtained from PBMCs or T cells enriched from blood (not recorded which). The sequence derives from a woman aged 18-29 years with acute COVID-19. The chain employs TRBV15 and TRBJ2-1; a possible D gene is TRBD2 (6 bases). CDR3 in amino acids: CATSRVGGAVNEQFF. The CDR3 coding sequence is TGTGCCACCAGCAGAGTTGGAGGGGCGGTCAATGAGCAGTTCTTC.